Below are 30 T cell receptor beta chains sequenced from a single sample in a study of low-dose radiotherapy and immunotherapy resistance in tumors. First-strand cDNA relied on TRAV- and TRBV-specific primers spanning alpha and beta chains. Amplification of TCRs used a constant-region primer and V-primer adapter for roughly 18 PCR cycles. TCRdb ran MiXCR on the reads and lists one entry per CDR3 protein. Seen here are fewer than 20,000 distinct CDR3 sequences, approximately 79% observed once, and the top ten hold roughly 10%. The receptor source for this set is a human donor with advanced metastatic prostate, ovarian, gallbladder or colorectal cancer (not recorded which). This table probably holds off-target reads from a library built for another chain.

Here the CDR3 reads CASSVAGGSYTEAFF. The CDR3 DNA reads TGTGCCAGCAGTGTAGCAGGGGGCTCGTACACTGAAGCTTTCTTT. The V call is TRBV2, the J call TRBJ1-1; 8 bases are a match to TRBD1. This CDR3 is built from 15 residues. CDR1 is SNHLY, CDR2 FYNNEI, per germline. With 4 bases clipped from V and 3 bases from J, the junction kept 7 bases outside the gene matches.

V usage is TRBV20-1 and J usage is TRBJ2-1; TRBD2 agrees at 8 bases. This CDR3 is 16 amino acids long. Looked up from germline, CDR1 is DFQATT and CDR2 is SNEGSKA (reference sequence). Trimming at V came to 5 bases and at J to 0 bases, leaving 9 bases not matched to a gene. The CDR3 nucleotides are TGCAGTGCTGTACTAGCGGATGGGAGCTCCTACAATGAGCAGTTCTTC. Translation gives CSAVLADGSSYNEQFF.

The chain links TRBV6-8 to TRBJ1-3, with D uncertain. V dropped 5 bases and J dropped 0 bases, with 11 bases sitting between them. Germline V lookup: CDR1 MNHGY, CDR2 SAAAGT. This CDR3 contains 15 residues. In DNA form, the CDR3 reads TGTGCCAGCAGTGAAGCACGCTACTCTGGAAACACCATATATTTT. Its protein product is CASSEARYSGNTIYF.

This chain joins TRBV28 and TRBJ2-1; D not certain. The CDR3 loop spans 13 amino acids. CDR1 is MDHEN, CDR2 SYDVKM, per germline. The V end was cut by 1 base, the J end by 7 bases, with 8 bases between. CDR3 coding DNA: TGTGCCAGCAGTTTATCGTCCCCGAATGAGCAGTTCTTC. Its protein is CASSLSSPNEQFF.

This sequence joins TRBV5-1 and TRBJ2-1, with D perhaps matching TRBD1 (6 bases). V gave up 0 bases and J gave up 4 bases, with 11 bases separating them. This CDR3 is built from 15 residues. Germline V lookup: CDR1 SGHRS, CDR2 YFSETQ. The CDR3 DNA follows: TGCGCCAGCAGCTTGGGCTTACAGGGATACAATGAGCAGTTCTTC. Its protein product is CASSLGLQGYNEQFF.

This clonotype is a singleton in its sample. This chain joins TRBV19 and TRBJ1-5, with 7 positions matching TRBD1. Germline CDR1 LNHDA, CDR2 SQIVND (reference sequence). The CDR3 spans 16 residues. The V and J ends lost 1 base and 5 bases, in that order; junction bases with no gene match: 8. For the CDR3, the DNA is TGTGCCAGTAGTATAGCTGACAGGGTCTGGGATCAGCCCCAGCATTTT. Encoded protein: CASSIADRVWDQPQHF.

The chain couples TRBV2 to TRBJ1-4; D might be TRBD1 (5 bases). Per germline, CDR1 SNHLY and CDR2 FYNNEI. The CDR3 has 16 residues. Trimming cost V 1 base and J 4 bases, with 13 bases left between them. The CDR3 DNA reads TGTGCCAGCAGTGAAGGTTTCGGGGCCTATAATGAAAAACTGTTTTTT. As protein: CASSEGFGAYNEKLFF.

The CDR3 loop is CASSVVPGSSGQSGELFF. The CDR3, as DNA: TGTGCCAGCAGCGTAGTACCTGGGTCTAGCGGCCAATCCGGGGAGCTGTTTTTT. The J gene is TRBJ2-2, the V gene TRBV9; 7 bases map to TRBD2. Looked up from germline, CDR1 is SGDLS and CDR2 is YYNGEE. The CDR3 has 18 amino acids. Unmatched junction bases numbered 14, after V lost 0 bases and J lost 6 bases.

The chain recombines TRBV28 with TRBJ2-7; the match to TRBD1 covers 8 bases. V lost 6 bases to trimming and J lost 2 bases; unmatched junction nucleotides: 9. This CDR3 has 15 residues. Germline V lookup: CDR1 MDHEN, CDR2 SYDVKM. CDR3 nucleotide sequence: TGTGCCAGCAGCGTTAGGGGACAGGCAACCTACGAGCAGTACTTC. Translation gives CASSVRGQATYEQYF.

This rearrangement joins TRBV24-1 to TRBJ2-5; 7 nucleotides agree with TRBD1. Looked up from germline, CDR1 is KGHDR and CDR2 is SFDVKD. The junction had 4 bases not matched to a gene; V was cut back by 3 bases and J by 4 bases. The CDR3 totals 14 residues. The CDR3: CATSDKGATETQYF. CDR3 DNA sequence: TGTGCCACCAGTGATAAGGGGGCTACAGAGACCCAGTACTTC.

The chain employs TRBV18 and TRBJ1-5, with no clear D. This CDR3 is 16 amino acids long. Between the trimmed V and J ends, which lost 3 bases and 4 bases, there was a span of 16 bases. Germline V gene sequence: CDR1 KGHSH, CDR2 LQKENI. The CDR3: CASSPATGGVNQPQHF. Written as DNA, the CDR3 is TGTGCCAGCTCACCTGCGACCGGCGGGGTTAATCAGCCCCAGCATTTT.

This chain connects TRBV27 to TRBJ2-7; D is possibly TRBD1 (6 bases). Trimming pared 7 bases from V and 0 bases from J, leaving 13 bases between. CDR3 length: 14 residues. CDR1 and CDR2 from the germline V gene are MNHEY and SMNVEV (reference sequence). CDR3 region: CASTRTASSYEQYF. Here the CDR3 DNA reads TGTGCCAGCACTCGGACAGCCAGCTCCTACGAGCAGTACTTC.

The rearrangement joins TRBV2 to TRBJ1-6; 7 nucleotides match TRBD1. Germline V CDR1 and CDR2: SNHLY, FYNNEI. Unmatched junction bases numbered 14, after V lost 4 bases and J lost 5 bases. The CDR3 loop spans 18 amino acids. In nucleotides, the CDR3 is TGTGCCAGCAGTGGGGTGACAGGGTCTGGGATGCATAATTCACCCCTCCACTTT. This codes for CASSGVTGSGMHNSPLHF.

The V and J genes are TRBV5-1 and TRBJ1-5; 9 nucleotides match TRBD1. Germline lookup yields CDR1 SGHRS and CDR2 YFSETQ. CDR3 length: 15 amino acids. The V gene end was trimmed by 4 bases and the J gene end by 7 bases; junction bases not matched to a gene: 9. The CDR3 loop is CASSLHTGGRQPQHF. Here the CDR3 DNA reads TGCGCCAGCAGCCTACACACAGGGGGCAGGCAGCCCCAGCATTTT.

V and J are TRBV9 and TRBJ2-5; no clear D gene. Germline V CDR1 and CDR2: SGDLS, YYNGEE. Trimming took 0 bases from V and 2 from J, leaving 2 bases between them. The CDR3 runs to 12 residues. The CDR3 reads CASSVGQETQYF. Here the CDR3 DNA reads TGTGCCAGCAGCGTAGGTCAAGAGACCCAGTACTTC.

The J gene is TRBJ1-5, the V gene TRBV6-5; D may be TRBD1 (6 bases). Germline V lookup: CDR1 MNHEY, CDR2 SVGAGI. The CDR3 consists of 14 residues. Trimming pared 5 bases from V and 2 bases from J, leaving 10 bases between. CDR3 nucleotide sequence: TGTGCCAGCAGTCGCAGGGGAGGCAATCAGCCCCAGCATTTT. This translates into CASSRRGGNQPQHF.

This chain joins TRBV7-6 and TRBJ2-2; TRBD1 is a possible D gene (6 bases). CDR3 length: 15 amino acids. From germline, CDR1 is SGHVS and CDR2 FNYEAQ. Trimming removed 5 bases at V and 7 bases at J, with 17 bases between. In nucleotides, the CDR3 is TGTGCCAGCAGCCAGGGACAAGTAGCGATCGGGGAGCTGTTTTTT. Its translation: CASSQGQVAIGELFF.

The V call is TRBV28, the J call TRBJ2-5; 7 bases are a match to TRBD2. The CDR3 consists of 20 residues. V dropped 3 bases and J dropped 1; count of bases not matched to a gene: 20. The germline V gene has CDR1 MDHEN and CDR2 SYDVKM. This CDR3 is CASSLMGGSSGHESQETQYF. The CDR3 DNA reads TGTGCCAGCAGTTTGATGGGGGGGTCGTCAGGACATGAGAGCCAAGAGACCCAGTACTTC.

V is TRBV28 and J is TRBJ2-3; possible D gene TRBD2, 5 bases. This CDR3 region has 16 residues. V was shortened by 3 bases and J by 1 base, with 14 bases between the two germline ends. Germline V gives CDR1 MDHEN, CDR2 SYDVKM. In nucleotides, the CDR3 is TGTGCCAGCAGTTTTTCGGGGTTGGATGGCACAGATACGCAGTATTTT. Amino acids: CASSFSGLDGTDTQYF.

The rearrangement joins TRBV7-2 to TRBJ1-5, with D possibly being TRBD1 (5 bases). Trimming removed 5 bases at V and 6 bases at J, with 17 bases between. This CDR3 comprises 15 residues. From germline, CDR1 is SGHTA and CDR2 FQGNSA. Written as DNA, the CDR3 is TGTGCCAGCAGCCCAACAGTGGGGGAGGGTCAGCCCCAGCATTTT. Residues: CASSPTVGEGQPQHF.

The rearrangement links TRBV18 to TRBJ1-1; TRBD1 is a possible D gene (5 bases). This CDR3 is 14 amino acids long. Germline values: CDR1 KGHSH, CDR2 LQKENI. Trimming removed 6 bases at V and 3 bases at J, with 14 bases between. The CDR3 protein is CASSPVVGDTEAFF. CDR3 nucleotides: TGTGCCAGCTCTCCCGTGGTGGGGGACACTGAAGCTTTCTTT.

The chain is built from TRBV6-1 and TRBJ2-7; D gene unclear. Trimming left V 7 bases short and J 3 bases short, with 10 bases between. CDR1 MNHNS and CDR2 SASEGT come from the germline V gene. The CDR3 extends over 12 amino acids. The CDR3, as DNA: TGTGCCAGCACTGGTCTACTCTACGAGCAGTACTTC. Translated, it gives CASTGLLYEQYF.

This CDR3 reads CASTLSSAVYEQYF. In DNA, the CDR3 is TGTGCCAGCACCCTGTCTAGCGCGGTGTACGAGCAGTACTTC. V and J are TRBV7-2 and TRBJ2-7; D is perhaps TRBD2 (6 bases). The CDR3 totals 14 residues. Germline V CDR1 and CDR2: SGHTA, FQGNSA. V was shortened by 7 bases and J by 4 bases, with 17 bases between the two germline ends.

The chain employs TRBV6-5 and TRBJ1-4, with 7 bases lining up with TRBD1. Germline V lookup: CDR1 MNHEY, CDR2 SVGAGI. This CDR3 is built from 15 residues. V trimming: 6 bases; J trimming: 0 bases; junction bases outside the gene matches: 4. CDR3 in amino acids: CASSEGQTTNEKLFF. For the CDR3, the DNA is TGTGCCAGCAGCGAGGGACAGACAACTAATGAAAAACTGTTTTTT.

The chain links TRBV9 to TRBJ2-7, with a weak D call TRBD1 (6 bases). This CDR3 is built from 18 residues. The V gene's germline CDR1 is SGDLS and CDR2 YYNGEE. V shed 0 bases and J shed 1 base, with 20 bases lying between them. DNA of the CDR3: TGTGCCAGCAGCGTAGGGCAGGGGTCGTCTTTGCTTTCCTACGAGCAGTACTTC. It encodes CASSVGQGSSLLSYEQYF.

The chain combines TRBV16 with TRBJ1-4; D remains ambiguous. The CDR3 contains 15 residues. CDR1 is KGHSY and CDR2 is FQNENV in the germline V gene. Trimming removed 0 bases at V and 0 bases at J, with 5 bases between. CDR3 coding DNA: TGTGCCAGCAGCCAATCAAGCGCAACTAATGAAAAACTGTTTTTT. Amino acid sequence: CASSQSSATNEKLFF.

CDR3 in amino acids: CASRDHTSGEETQYF. For the CDR3, the DNA is TGTGCCAGCAGGGACCATACTAGCGGAGAAGAGACCCAGTACTTC. The chain joins TRBV28 to TRBJ2-5; 8 bases are a match to TRBD2. The ends lost 6 bases at V and 3 bases at J; junction bases unmatched: 9. There are 15 residues in the CDR3. Germline CDR1 is MDHEN and CDR2 is SYDVKM.

This clonotype was seen just once. The chain employs TRBV20-1 and TRBJ1-1; D unresolved. Trimming took off 0 bases at V and 3 bases at J, with 11 bases between the two ends. Per germline, CDR1 DFQATT and CDR2 SNEGSKA (reference sequence). The length of the CDR3 is 14 residues. CDR3 in amino acids: CSARDSKGYTEAFF. The CDR3, as DNA: TGCAGTGCTAGAGATTCAAAGGGCTACACTGAAGCTTTCTTT.

The V gene is TRBV7-2, the J gene TRBJ2-3; no reliable D call. Trimming stripped 4 bases from V and 7 bases from J, with 18 bases between. Germline V gene sequence: CDR1 SGHTA, CDR2 FQGNSA. This CDR3 spans 15 amino acids. The chain's CDR3 is CASSYARPSSYTQYF. Here the CDR3 DNA reads TGTGCCAGCAGCTACGCGAGACCCAGCTCCTATACGCAGTATTTT.

This clonotype came up a few times. V gene TRBV5-4 combines with J gene TRBJ1-6, with D unclear. V gave up 0 bases and J gave up 7 bases, with 11 bases separating them. CDR3 length: 15 amino acids. CDR1 is SGHNT and CDR2 is YYREEE in the germline V gene (reference sequence). The CDR3, as DNA: TGTGCCAGCAGCTTGGCTGTCGGGCAGAATTCACCCCTCCACTTT. This translates into CASSLAVGQNSPLHF.